This T cell receptor (beta chain) stems from a study of cytomegalovirus exposure and HLA in healthy donors. Donors likely had unrecorded immune exposures despite being nominally healthy when sampled. The study's findings and limits: Some TCR beta chains (roughly 160 of them) were listed as cytomegalovirus-associated. The study assumed roughly uniform donor sequencing depth for presence/absence analyses. A later analysis associated 15,000 to 20,000 TCR beta sequences with HLA alleles at a 0.05 false discovery rate.

This clone was counted a few times. Its antigen remains unidentified. CDR1 MNHNY and CDR2 SVGAGI come from the germline V gene (reference sequence). CDR3 length: 14 amino acids. V dropped 6 bases and J dropped 5; count of bases not matched to a gene: 4. The PCR used 60 Vbeta and 13 Jbeta primers. Profiling relied on immunoSEQ multiplex PCR, and the TCRdb table lists in-frame clones only, not all of them. The repertoire consists of around 170,000 clones, with approximately 79% occurring once and the leading ten covering approximately 6.3%. The genes are TRBV6-6 and TRBJ1-5, with 10 bases lining up with TRBD1. Sequenced sample: PBMCs. This TCR was sampled from a man aged 35-49 years in good health and CMV-seropositive. The CDR3 coding sequence is TGTGCCAGCAGCCTGACAGGGGGCTATCAGCCCCAGCATTTT. Its protein product is CASSLTGGYQPQHF.